This TCR beta chain originates from a study of CXCR3-negative and CXCR3-positive naive CD8 T cells. Looking at the study overall: The TRB read total, roughly 140 million, broke down to about 1.5 +/- 0.3 million reads per library.

Study findings and constraints: Naive CXCR3-positive and CXCR3-negative cells shared TRBV-TRBJ usage; memory cells diverged. TRB CDR3 properties indicated TCR strength, while surface CD5 was similar across naive subsets. Freshly isolated PBMCs were used in most assays, given partial CXCR3 loss after freezing.

With regard to this clonotype: What it binds is unknown.

UMI-labeled 5' RACE TRB cDNA libraries were prepared from the cells. TCRdb reprocessed the 5' RACE reads and stores each CDR3 protein as one record, lacking DNA. In total, the table holds about 48,000 distinct CDR3 sequences. Germline loops: CDR1 SEHNR, CDR2 FQNEAQ (reference sequence). This CDR3 is 16 amino acids long. The clonotype comes from a human donor in good health. Some clones in this sample may be carry-over from other donors' samples. Sequencing used memory CD8+ T cells from blood. This chain uses TRBV7-9 with TRBJ2-7. The CDR3 reads CASSLATSGSSYEQYF. The full variable domain, with the rest looked up from reference TRBV7-9 and TRBJ2-7, is DTGVSQNPRHKITKRGQNVTFRCDPISEHNRLYWYRQTLGQGPEFLTYFQNEAQLEKSRLLSDRFSAERPKGSFSTLEIQRTEQGDSAMYLCASSLATSGSSYEQYFGPGTRLTVT.